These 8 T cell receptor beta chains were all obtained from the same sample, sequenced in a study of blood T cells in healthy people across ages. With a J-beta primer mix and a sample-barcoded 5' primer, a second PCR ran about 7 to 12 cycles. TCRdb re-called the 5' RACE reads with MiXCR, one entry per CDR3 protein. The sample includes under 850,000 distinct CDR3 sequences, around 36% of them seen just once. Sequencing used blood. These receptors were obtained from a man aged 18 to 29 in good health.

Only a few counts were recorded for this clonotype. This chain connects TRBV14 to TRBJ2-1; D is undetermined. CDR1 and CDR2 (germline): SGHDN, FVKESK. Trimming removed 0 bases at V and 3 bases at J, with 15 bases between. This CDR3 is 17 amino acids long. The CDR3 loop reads CASSQDFNPLDYNEQFF. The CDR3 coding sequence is TGTGCCAGCAGCCAAGATTTCAATCCACTTGACTACAATGAGCAGTTCTTC.

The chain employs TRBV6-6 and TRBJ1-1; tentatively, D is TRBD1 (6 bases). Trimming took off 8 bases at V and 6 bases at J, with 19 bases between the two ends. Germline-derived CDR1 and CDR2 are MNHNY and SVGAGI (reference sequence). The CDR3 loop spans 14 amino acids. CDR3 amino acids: CASGYRAIRSEAFF. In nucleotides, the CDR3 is TGTGCCAGCGGATACAGGGCCATCCGTTCTGAAGCTTTCTTT.

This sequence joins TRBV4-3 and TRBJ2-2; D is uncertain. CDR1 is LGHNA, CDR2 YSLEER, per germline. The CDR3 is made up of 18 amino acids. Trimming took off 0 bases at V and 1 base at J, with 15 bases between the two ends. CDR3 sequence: CASSQEVKGSWNTGELFF. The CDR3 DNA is TGCGCCAGCAGCCAAGAGGTAAAGGGATCATGGAACACCGGGGAGCTGTTTTTT.

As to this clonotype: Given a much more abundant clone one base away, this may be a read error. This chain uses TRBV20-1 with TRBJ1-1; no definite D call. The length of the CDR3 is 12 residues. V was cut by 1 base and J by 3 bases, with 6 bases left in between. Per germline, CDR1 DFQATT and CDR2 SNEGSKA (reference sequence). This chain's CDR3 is CSARVGHTEAFF. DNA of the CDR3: TGCAGTGCTAGAGTAGGGCACACTGAAGCTTTCTTT.

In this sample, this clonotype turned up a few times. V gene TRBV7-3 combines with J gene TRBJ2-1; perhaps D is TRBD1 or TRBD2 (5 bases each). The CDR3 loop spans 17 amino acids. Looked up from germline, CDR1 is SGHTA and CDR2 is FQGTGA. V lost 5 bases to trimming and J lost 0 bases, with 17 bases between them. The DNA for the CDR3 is TGTGCCAGCAGCCCCCGACCGGGGCCGGTCTCCTACAATGAGCAGTTCTTC. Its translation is CASSPRPGPVSYNEQFF.

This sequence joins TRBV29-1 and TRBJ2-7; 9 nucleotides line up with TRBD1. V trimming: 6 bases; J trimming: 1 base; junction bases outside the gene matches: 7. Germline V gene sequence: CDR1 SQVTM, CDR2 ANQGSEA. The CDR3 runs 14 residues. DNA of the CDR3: TGCAGCGTCGGTGGACAGGGGCCTTCCTACGAGCAGTACTTC. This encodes CSVGGQGPSYEQYF.

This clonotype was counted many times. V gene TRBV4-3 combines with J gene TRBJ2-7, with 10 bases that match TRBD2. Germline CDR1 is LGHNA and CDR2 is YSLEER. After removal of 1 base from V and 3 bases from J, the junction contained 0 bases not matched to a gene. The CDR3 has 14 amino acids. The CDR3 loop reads CASSQASGGYEQYF. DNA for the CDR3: TGCGCCAGCAGCCAAGCTAGCGGGGGCTACGAGCAGTACTTC.

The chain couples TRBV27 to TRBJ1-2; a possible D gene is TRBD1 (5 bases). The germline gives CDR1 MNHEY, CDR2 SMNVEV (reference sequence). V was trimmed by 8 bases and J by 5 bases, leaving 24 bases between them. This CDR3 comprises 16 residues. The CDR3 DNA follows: TGTGCCAGCGGCAAAACCTCCGGGGACGCCAATTATGGCTACACCTTC. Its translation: CASGKTSGDANYGYTF.